This TCR beta chain appears in the sequencing data of a study of blood T cell repertoires in COVID-19. Authors' data handling: Reference gene primer amplification yielded estimated nucleated cell counts. The data were produced by immunoSEQ multiplex PCR, yet TCRdb's version contains in-frame clones alone and is incomplete. That table furnishes V, J and clone size, whereas the DNA furnished D and trimming. Of a few hundred thousand clones listed, 81% are singletons. Germline lookup yields CDR1 KGHSH and CDR2 LQKENI. This CDR3 region has 16 residues. Trimming took 4 bases from V and 5 from J; bases not matched to a gene: 9. Across about two dozen US areas, participants ranged in age from roughly 18 to 89 years. Donors were grouped by their self-reported clinical history. Recovery meant two consecutive negative NP/OP PCR tests, professional clearance, or resolved symptoms.

This clonotype originated in a man aged 35 to 55 who had recovered from COVID-19. The chain joins TRBV18 to TRBJ2-2; 8 nucleotides agree with TRBD2. Sequenced: PBMCs or T cells enriched from blood (not recorded which). The CDR3 sequence is CASSRPSGSGTGELFF. The CDR3 region has the DNA TGTGCCAGCTCACGGCCGAGCGGGAGCGGAACCGGGGAGCTGTTTTTT.